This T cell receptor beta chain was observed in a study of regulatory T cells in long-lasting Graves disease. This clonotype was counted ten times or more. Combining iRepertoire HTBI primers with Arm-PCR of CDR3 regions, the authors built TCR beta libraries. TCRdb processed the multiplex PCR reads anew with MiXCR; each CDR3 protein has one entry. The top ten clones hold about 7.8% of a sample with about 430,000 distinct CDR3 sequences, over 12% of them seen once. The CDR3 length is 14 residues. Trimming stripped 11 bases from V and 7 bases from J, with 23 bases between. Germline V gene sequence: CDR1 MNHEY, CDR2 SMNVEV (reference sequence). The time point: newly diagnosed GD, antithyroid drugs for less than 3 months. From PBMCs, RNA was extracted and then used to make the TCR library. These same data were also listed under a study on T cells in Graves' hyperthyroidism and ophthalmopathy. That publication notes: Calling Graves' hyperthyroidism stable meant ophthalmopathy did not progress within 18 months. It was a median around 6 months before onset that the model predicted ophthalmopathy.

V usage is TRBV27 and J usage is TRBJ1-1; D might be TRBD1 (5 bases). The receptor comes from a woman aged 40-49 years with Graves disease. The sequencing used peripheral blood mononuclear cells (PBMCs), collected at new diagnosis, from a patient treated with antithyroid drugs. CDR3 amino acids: CASMRGHRKSEAFF. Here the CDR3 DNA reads TGTGCCTCCATGAGGGGCCACCGAAAGAGTGAAGCTTTCTTT.